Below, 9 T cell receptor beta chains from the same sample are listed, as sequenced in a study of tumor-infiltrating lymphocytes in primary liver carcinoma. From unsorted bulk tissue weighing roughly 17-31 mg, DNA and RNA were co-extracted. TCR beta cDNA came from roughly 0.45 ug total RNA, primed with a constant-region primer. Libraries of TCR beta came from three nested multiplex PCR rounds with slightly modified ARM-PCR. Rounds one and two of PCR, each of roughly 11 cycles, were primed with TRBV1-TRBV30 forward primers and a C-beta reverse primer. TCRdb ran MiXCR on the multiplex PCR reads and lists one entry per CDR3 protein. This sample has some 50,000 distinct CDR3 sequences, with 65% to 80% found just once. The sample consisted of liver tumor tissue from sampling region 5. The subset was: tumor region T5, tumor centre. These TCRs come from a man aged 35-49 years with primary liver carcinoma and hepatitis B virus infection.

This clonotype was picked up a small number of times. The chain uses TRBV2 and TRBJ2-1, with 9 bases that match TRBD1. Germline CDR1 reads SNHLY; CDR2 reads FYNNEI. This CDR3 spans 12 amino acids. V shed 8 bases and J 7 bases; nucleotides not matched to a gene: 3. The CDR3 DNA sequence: TGTGCCAGCGGGGACAGGGAGAATGAGCAGTTCTTC. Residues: CASGDRENEQFF.

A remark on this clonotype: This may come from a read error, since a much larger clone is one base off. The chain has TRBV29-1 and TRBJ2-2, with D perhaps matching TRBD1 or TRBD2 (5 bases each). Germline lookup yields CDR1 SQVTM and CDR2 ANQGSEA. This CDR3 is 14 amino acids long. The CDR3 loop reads CSVDWGVNTGELVF. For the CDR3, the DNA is TGCAGCGTTGACTGGGGCGTGAACACCGGGGAGCTGGTTTTT.

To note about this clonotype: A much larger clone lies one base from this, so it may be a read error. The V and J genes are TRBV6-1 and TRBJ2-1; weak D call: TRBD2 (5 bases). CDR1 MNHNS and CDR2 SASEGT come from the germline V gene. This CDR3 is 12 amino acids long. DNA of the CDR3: TGTACCAGCAGTGAAGCGGTCAATGAGCAGTTCTTC. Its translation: CTSSEAVNEQFF.

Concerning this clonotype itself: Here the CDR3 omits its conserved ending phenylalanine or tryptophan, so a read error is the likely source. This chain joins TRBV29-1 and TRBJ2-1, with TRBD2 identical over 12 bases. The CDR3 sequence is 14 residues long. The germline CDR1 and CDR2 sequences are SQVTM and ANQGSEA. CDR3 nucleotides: TGCAGTGGAGCTAGCGGGAGGGCCCTCAATGAGCAGTTCCTC. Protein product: CSGASGRALNEQFL.

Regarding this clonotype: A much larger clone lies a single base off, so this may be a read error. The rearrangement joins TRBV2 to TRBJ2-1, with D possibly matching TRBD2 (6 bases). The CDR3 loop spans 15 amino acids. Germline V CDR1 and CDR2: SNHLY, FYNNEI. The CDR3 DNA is TGTACCAGCAGTGGGGCGGGACGGATTGGGGGTGAGCAGTTCTTC. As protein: CTSSGAGRIGGEQFF.

Here the CDR3 reads CANSPRGSSPEAFF. The CDR3 region has the DNA TGTGCCAACAGTCCTAGAGGGTCCTCCCCTGAAGCTTTCTTT. The chain is built from TRBV5-5 and TRBJ1-1, with D uncertain. V lost 9 bases and J lost 6, with 21 bases in between. CDR1 is SGHKS and CDR2 is YYEKEE in the germline V gene (reference sequence). The length of the CDR3 is 14 residues.

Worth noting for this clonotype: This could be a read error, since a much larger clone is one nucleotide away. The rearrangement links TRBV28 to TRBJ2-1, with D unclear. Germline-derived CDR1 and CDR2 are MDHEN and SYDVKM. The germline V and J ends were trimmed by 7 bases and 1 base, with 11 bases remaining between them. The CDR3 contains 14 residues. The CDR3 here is CASNPWGSYNEQFF. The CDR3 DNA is TGTGCCAGCAATCCATGGGGATCCTACAATGAGCAGTTCTTC.

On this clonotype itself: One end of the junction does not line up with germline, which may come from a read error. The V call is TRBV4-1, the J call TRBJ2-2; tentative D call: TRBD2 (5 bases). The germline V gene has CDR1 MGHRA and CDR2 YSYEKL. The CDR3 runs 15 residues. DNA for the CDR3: TGCGCCAGCGGCCAATCAAGCGGGAACACCGGGGAGCTGTTTTTT. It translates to CASGQSSGNTGELFF.

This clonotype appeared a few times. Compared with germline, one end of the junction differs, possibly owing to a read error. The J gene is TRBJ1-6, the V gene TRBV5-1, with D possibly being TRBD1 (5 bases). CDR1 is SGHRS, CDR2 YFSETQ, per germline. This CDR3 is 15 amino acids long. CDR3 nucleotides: TGCGCCAGCAGCTTGGGGGACGGGATTAATTCGCCCCTCCACTTT. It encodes CASSLGDGINSPLHF.